The 27 T cell receptor beta chains below were found in one sample sequenced in a study of control samples from healthy donors and cancer patients. Sequencing used immunoSEQ multiplex PCR; TCRdb keeps in-frame clones, though not all of them. This table holds some 120,000 clones, roughly 95% found once. Sequenced sample: blood. The receptors stem from a man aged 25 to 40 in good health.

The rearrangement joins TRBV6-6 to TRBJ2-1, with 8 bases fitting TRBD1. The CDR3 is 13 residues long. Trimming took 3 bases from V and 7 from J; bases not matched to a gene: 2. The germline V gene encodes CDR1 MNHNY and CDR2 SVGAGI (reference sequence). This chain's CDR3 is CASSYQGANEQFF. The CDR3 DNA sequence: TGTGCCAGCAGTTATCAGGGGGCGAATGAGCAGTTCTTC.

V gene TRBV28 combines with J gene TRBJ1-6, with D maybe TRBD1 (5 bases). The CDR3 length is 17 residues. CDR1 and CDR2 (germline): MDHEN, SYDVKM. The V end lost 4 bases, the J end lost 4 bases, and 17 bases lay between the germline ends. CDR3 loop: CASSSFTGFAYNSPLHF. CDR3 coding DNA: TGTGCCAGCAGTTCTTTTACAGGCTTCGCTTATAATTCACCCCTCCACTTT.

The chain employs TRBV20-1 and TRBJ1-1; no firm D call. The V and J ends lost 1 base and 4 bases respectively, with 4 bases between them. The V gene's germline CDR1 is DFQATT and CDR2 SNEGSKA (reference sequence). The CDR3 consists of 11 residues. The CDR3 nucleotides are TGCAGTGCTAGAGCCTCCACTGAAGCTTTCTTT. Amino acid sequence: CSARASTEAFF.

This chain joins TRBV14 and TRBJ1-2; D gene uncertain. Germline CDR1 reads SGHDN; CDR2 reads FVKESK. There are 14 residues in the CDR3. V lost 1 base to trimming and J lost 9 bases, with 15 bases between them. The CDR3 reads CASSQAPTARSYTF. CDR3 in DNA: TGTGCCAGCAGCCAAGCTCCGACGGCACGCAGCTACACCTTC.

This chain connects TRBV6-2 or TRBV6-3 to TRBJ1-2; 8 nucleotides match TRBD1. Germline-derived CDR1 and CDR2 are MNHEY and SVGEGT. The CDR3 loop spans 14 amino acids. The V gene end was trimmed by 6 bases and the J gene end by 5 bases; junction bases not matched to a gene: 8. The CDR3 DNA reads as TGTGCCAGCAGCGAAAGGACAGGGTATTATGGCTACACCTTC. Translation: CASSERTGYYGYTF.

V gene TRBV10-3 combines with J gene TRBJ1-2; D might be TRBD1 (5 bases). The CDR3 runs 12 residues. The germline CDR1 and CDR2 sequences are ENHRY and SYGVKD. The V end lost 3 bases, the J end lost 6 bases, and 8 bases lay between the germline ends. CDR3 loop: CAISERGDGYTF. The CDR3 coding sequence is TGTGCCATCAGTGAAAGGGGTGATGGCTACACCTTC.

In DNA, the CDR3 is TGTGCTAGTGGTTTGGTGACAGGGACTGAAGCTTTCTTT. Amino acids: CASGLVTGTEAFF. The chain couples TRBV12-5 to TRBJ1-1, with TRBD1 matching 7 bases. Unmatched junction bases numbered 0, after V lost 0 bases and J lost 5 bases. This CDR3 is built from 13 residues. CDR1 and CDR2 (germline): LGHNT, FRNRAP.

CDR3 sequence: CASSQGDHSGNTIYF. CDR3 coding DNA: TGTGCCAGCAGCCAGGGGGACCACTCTGGAAACACCATATATTTT. The rearrangement uses TRBV11-2 and TRBJ1-3; 7 nucleotides align to TRBD1. Germline-derived CDR1 and CDR2 are SGHAT and FQNNGV. The trim removed 5 bases at V and 0 bases at J, leaving 4 bases unmatched. This CDR3 contains 15 residues.

A single count supports this clone. This sequence joins TRBV11-3 and TRBJ2-3; TRBD1 or TRBD2 may be the D gene (5 bases each). This CDR3 region has 12 residues. The V end lost 5 bases, the J end lost 6 bases, and 9 bases lay between the germline ends. Germline-derived CDR1 and CDR2 are SGHNT and YENEEA. This CDR3 is CASSPGADTQYF. The CDR3 DNA is TGTGCCAGCAGCCCCGGGGCCGATACGCAGTATTTT. The full variable domain, with the rest looked up from reference TRBV11-3 and TRBJ2-3, is EAGVVQSPRYKIIEKKQPVAFWCNPISGHNTLYWYLQNLGQGPELLIRYENEEAVDDSQLPKDRFSAERLKGVDSTLKIQPAELGDSAVYLCASSPGADTQYFGPGTRLTVL.

The chain has TRBV4-1 and TRBJ1-2; D uncertain. Trimming removed 0 bases at V and 0 bases at J, with 8 bases between. This CDR3 is built from 15 residues. The germline gives CDR1 MGHRA, CDR2 YSYEKL. The CDR3 loop reads CASSQDIRSNYGYTF. In DNA form, the CDR3 reads TGCGCCAGCAGCCAAGATATCAGATCTAACTATGGCTACACCTTC.

V gene TRBV18 combines with J gene TRBJ1-3; no definite D call. Trimming left V 1 base short and J 0 bases short, with 7 bases between. CDR1 is KGHSH and CDR2 is LQKENI in the germline V gene. The CDR3 is 15 amino acids. CDR3 in DNA: TGTGCCAGCTCACCACAATGGGGCTCTGGAAACACCATATATTTT. It is translated as CASSPQWGSGNTIYF.

CDR3 in DNA: TGTGCCAGCAGTTCGCCGGACCAGCAGTACTTC. It specifies CASSSPDQQYF. J is TRBJ2-7 and V is TRBV2; no clear D gene. CDR3 length: 11 amino acids. Germline V gene data show CDR1 as SNHLY and CDR2 as FYNNEI. Trimming took 5 bases from V and 8 from J, leaving 10 bases between them.

The chain has TRBV7-2 and TRBJ2-3, with 13 positions matching TRBD2. Germline trimming cut 0 bases from V and 3 bases from J; bases unmatched to any gene: 6. Germline V CDR1 and CDR2: SGHTA, FQGNSA. The CDR3 sequence is 18 residues long. CDR3 bases: TGTGCCAGCAGCTTAGCATCCCGGACTAGCGGGGGAACAGATACGCAGTATTTT. It encodes CASSLASRTSGGTDTQYF.

V gene TRBV30 combines with J gene TRBJ1-4; D is perhaps TRBD1 (5 bases). The CDR3 extends over 11 amino acids. V was pared by 3 bases and J by 11 bases, with 10 bases between. Germline V gives CDR1 GTSNPN, CDR2 SVGIG (reference sequence). The DNA of the CDR3 is TGTGCCTGGAGCGCCTGGGGGAAACTGTTTTTT. As protein: CAWSAWGKLFF. The complete variable domain, with remaining parts taken from reference TRBV30 and TRBJ1-4, reads SQTIHQWPATLVQPVGSPLSLECTVEGTSNPNLYWYRQAAGRGLQLLFYSVGIGQISSEVPQNLSASRPQDRQFILSSKKLLLSDSGFYLCAWSAWGKLFFGSGTQLSVL.

The chain carries TRBV7-8 and TRBJ1-6; 7 bases agree with TRBD1. Germline V lookup: CDR1 SGHVS, CDR2 FQNEAQ. This CDR3 comprises 18 residues. V lost 4 bases and J lost 0; bases outside the gene matches: 9. The CDR3 loop reads CASSSRGQESSYNSPLHF. The CDR3, as DNA: TGTGCCAGCAGCTCAAGGGGGCAGGAAAGCTCCTATAATTCACCCCTCCACTTT.

The gene calls are TRBV9 and TRBJ1-5; the D gene is possibly TRBD1 (6 bases). The germline V gene has CDR1 SGDLS and CDR2 YYNGEE. V lost 4 bases and J lost 6, with 17 bases in between. The CDR3 contains 15 residues. The CDR3 coding sequence is TGTGCCAGCAGCTCGGGTGGGGGCGGAAGTCAGCCCCAGCATTTT. Amino acids: CASSSGGGGSQPQHF.

The gene calls are TRBV9 and TRBJ2-3; D is uncertain. CDR1 is SGDLS, CDR2 YYNGEE, per germline. V was pared by 3 bases and J by 3 bases, with 11 bases between. The length of the CDR3 is 14 residues. CDR3 loop: CASSATTWTDTQYF. The CDR3 nucleotides read TGTGCCAGCAGCGCCACCACTTGGACAGATACGCAGTATTTT.

The chain carries TRBV7-9 and TRBJ1-4; 7 bases are a match to TRBD1. With V trimmed by 4 bases and J by 8 bases, 19 bases remained unmatched. This CDR3 region has 18 residues. CDR1 is SEHNR and CDR2 is FQNEAQ in the germline V gene (reference sequence). The CDR3 spells CASSSPTGRRGATEKLFF. CDR3 DNA sequence: TGTGCCAGCAGCTCGCCGACAGGGAGAAGAGGTGCCACGGAAAAACTGTTTTTT.

This chain connects TRBV5-4 to TRBJ1-6, with TRBD1 matching 7 bases. CDR3 length equals 15 residues. V lost 5 bases and J lost 5; bases outside the gene matches: 7. Germline loops: CDR1 SGHNT, CDR2 YYREEE (reference sequence). CDR3 in DNA: TGTGCCAGCAGAAGACAGGGCTTGGATAATTCACCCCTCCACTTT. It translates to CASRRQGLDNSPLHF.

The rearrangement joins TRBV9 to TRBJ2-7; D remains unclear. V was pared by 4 bases and J by 4 bases, with 6 bases between. CDR3 length: 11 amino acids. Germline-derived CDR1 and CDR2 are SGDLS and YYNGEE. The DNA of the CDR3 is TGTGCCAGCAGCCCATCTTACGAGCAGTACTTC. This translates into CASSPSYEQYF.

This CDR3 reads CASSGPGLGPQHF. For the CDR3, the DNA is TGTGCCAGCAGTGGTCCGGGTTTGGGCCCCCAGCATTTT. This chain uses TRBV2 with TRBJ1-5, with D uncertain. Germline V CDR1 and CDR2: SNHLY, FYNNEI. The CDR3 is made up of 13 amino acids. Trimming took 4 bases from V and 10 from J, leaving 14 bases between them.

The V call is TRBV4-1, the J call TRBJ2-5; D may be TRBD1 (7 bases). The CDR3 runs 17 residues. With 6 bases removed from V and 2 bases from J, the gap between germline ends came to 22 bases. Per germline, CDR1 MGHRA and CDR2 YSYEKL. The DNA of the CDR3 is TGCGCCAGCAGGGGATATCAGGGGGAGGCTTTTCAAGAGACCCAGTACTTC. Translated, it gives CASRGYQGEAFQETQYF.

This chain connects TRBV5-1 to TRBJ2-1; 10 bases line up with TRBD1. V was clipped by 4 bases and J by 6 bases; unmatched bases: 7. Per germline, CDR1 SGHRS and CDR2 YFSETQ. The CDR3 runs 15 residues. As DNA, the CDR3 is TGCGCCAGCAGCGGCCGGGACAGGGGTAGCAATGAGCAGTTCTTC. Its protein product is CASSGRDRGSNEQFF. The whole variable domain, filled in from reference TRBV5-1 and TRBJ2-1, reads KAGVTQTPRYLIKTRGQQVTLSCSPISGHRSVSWYQQTPGQGLQFLFEYFSETQRNKGNFPGRFSGRQFSNSRSEMNVSTLELGDSALYLCASSGRDRGSNEQFFGPGTRLTVL.

The chain combines TRBV27 with TRBJ2-7; D may be TRBD1 (6 bases). V lost 3 bases and J lost 4, with 25 bases in between. CDR3 length: 18 amino acids. Germline assignment: CDR1 MNHEY and CDR2 SMNVEV (reference sequence). The CDR3 protein is CASSFLRGKGTRRYEQYF. CDR3 coding DNA: TGTGCCAGCAGTTTTTTGAGGGGTAAAGGGACAAGGAGGTACGAGCAGTACTTC.

This chain links TRBV5-4 with TRBJ1-4; D is unresolved. CDR1 and CDR2 (germline): SGHNT, YYREEE (reference sequence). CDR3 length: 12 residues. V was clipped by 2 bases and J by 3 bases, with 2 bases between them. This CDR3 reads CASSFPNEKLFF. Here the CDR3 DNA reads TGTGCCAGCAGCTTTCCTAATGAAAAACTGTTTTTT.

This chain links TRBV9 with TRBJ1-1; D unclear. Germline lookup yields CDR1 SGDLS and CDR2 YYNGEE. Trimming shortened V by 0 bases and J by 1 base, and 4 bases separated the two germline ends. CDR3 length equals 13 residues. The CDR3 region is CASSVASNTEAFF. The CDR3 nucleotides read TGTGCCAGCAGCGTAGCATCGAACACTGAAGCTTTCTTT.

This CDR3 reads CASMRQGVMAGELFF. Here the CDR3 DNA reads TGTGCCAGCATGAGACAGGGGGTAATGGCCGGGGAGCTGTTTTTT. J is TRBJ2-2 and V is TRBV2; TRBD1 aligns across 9 bases. Germline-derived CDR1 and CDR2 are SNHLY and FYNNEI. The CDR3 sequence is 15 residues long. Unmatched junction bases numbered 9, after V lost 7 bases and J lost 6 bases.